This T cell receptor beta chain was sequenced during a study of cytomegalovirus exposure and HLA in healthy donors. PCR amplification relied on 60 Vbeta primers (plus 13 Jbeta primers). The table came from immunoSEQ multiplex PCR; TCRdb's copy has only in-frame clones and leaves some out. Altogether more than 150,000 clones are present, 75% to 90% being singletons, with the ten largest covering about 0.63%. Per the germline V gene, CDR1 is SGHTA and CDR2 is FQGTGA. The CDR3 is 16 amino acids. Unmatched junction bases numbered 8, after V lost 5 bases and J lost 6 bases. This clone showed up just a few times.

The source is a boy younger than 18 in good health and CMV-seronegative. The chain carries TRBV7-3 and TRBJ2-3, with 13 bases fitting TRBD2. Sequencing was carried out using PBMCs. CDR3 protein: CASSPGLAGMGDTQYF. The CDR3 nucleotides read TGTGCCAGCAGCCCGGGACTAGCGGGAATGGGGGATACGCAGTATTTT.